A selection of T cell receptor beta chains follows, all from one sample in a study of blood T cell repertoires in COVID-19. Libraries were prepared by immunoSEQ multiplex PCR; TCRdb keeps only in-frame clonotypes and omits some of them. The repertoire includes fewer than 200,000 clones, nearly 90% of them detected once, and roughly 2% sits in the top ten. Sequenced material: peripheral blood. The receptors shown here come from a man aged 18 to 30 who had recovered from COVID-19. CDR3s include the opening cysteine and the closing phenylalanine or tryptophan. A D gene is named only where the DNA matches it firmly. Not every row has a clone size; where given, it reads once, few, many or a size class.

clone size | J gene | CDR3 length | D gene | V gene | CDR3 protein | CDR3 DNA
NA | TRBJ2-7 | 14 | NA | TRBV27 | CASSWRAHSYEQYF | TGTGCCAGCAGTTGGCGGGCCCACTCCTACGAGCAGTACTTC
NA | TRBJ2-7 | 17 | NA | TRBV21-1 | CASSKEWRDRGSYEQYF | TGTGCCAGCAGCAAAGAGTGGCGGGACAGGGGTTCCTACGAGCAGTACTTC
NA | TRBJ1-1 | 14 | NA | TRBV13 | CASSLGGRNTEAFF | TGTGCCAGCAGCTTAGGGGGCAGGAACACTGAAGCTTTCTTT
NA | TRBJ1-2 | 16 | TRBD1 | TRBV13 | CASSLGYGQGEYGYTF | TGTGCCAGCAGCTTAGGTTATGGACAGGGGGAGTATGGCTACACCTTC
few | TRBJ2-7 | 15 | NA | TRBV7-9 | CASSLQLTGSYEQYF | TGTGCCAGCAGCTTACAACTCACTGGTTCCTACGAGCAGTACTTC
NA | TRBJ2-7 | 13 | TRBD1 | TRBV12-3/TRBV12-4 | CASSPRDRGEQYF | TGTGCCAGCAGTCCACGGGACAGGGGCGAGCAGTACTTC
NA | TRBJ2-6 | 16 | NA | TRBV2 | CASSLQGFSGANVLTF | TGTGCCAGCAGTTTACAGGGATTCTCTGGGGCCAACGTCCTGACTTTC
NA | TRBJ2-2 | 20 | TRBD1 | TRBV15 | CATRRTGQGSRYMSTGELFF | TGTGCCACCAGGCGAACGGGACAGGGGTCGCGGTACATGAGCACCGGGGAGCTGTTTTTT
NA | TRBJ1-1 | 15 | NA | TRBV9 | CASSVAAGENTEAFF | TGTGCCAGCAGCGTAGCGGCAGGGGAGAACACTGAAGCTTTCTTT
NA | TRBJ2-3 | 12 | NA | TRBV29-1 | CSGAGSTDTQYF | TGCAGCGGCGCCGGGAGCACAGATACGCAGTATTTT
NA | TRBJ2-7 | 14 | TRBD1 | TRBV5-1 | CASSLGTGGYEQYF | TGCGCCAGCAGCTTGGGGACAGGGGGATACGAGCAGTACTTC
NA | TRBJ1-3 | 17 | TRBD1 | TRBV5-1 | CASSLEGPGGLGNTIYF | TGCGCCAGCAGCTTGGAAGGTCCAGGGGGACTTGGAAACACCATATATTTT
NA | TRBJ1-1 | 14 | NA | TRBV18 | CASSPDWTQIEAFF | TGTGCCAGCTCCCCAGACTGGACTCAGATTGAAGCTTTCTTT
NA | TRBJ2-3 | 14 | NA | TRBV18 | CASSPTGGTDTQYF | TGTGCCAGCTCACCCACGGGGGGCACAGATACGCAGTATTTT
NA | TRBJ2-2 | 15 | TRBD2 | TRBV3-1/TRBV3-2 | CASSLGLAGTGELFF | TGTGCCAGCAGCTTGGGACTAGCGGGCACCGGGGAGCTGTTTTTT
once | TRBJ2-1 | 17 | TRBD2 | TRBV7-6 | CASSLAERPLGGNEQFF | TGTGCCAGCAGCTTAGCCGAGCGACCCTTGGGGGGGAATGAGCAGTTCTTC
NA | TRBJ2-5 | 14 | NA | TRBV3-1/TRBV3-2 | CASSQAGAGETQYF | TGTGCCAGCAGCCAGGCAGGGGCAGGTGAGACCCAGTACTTC
NA | TRBJ1-1 | 13 | TRBD1 | TRBV9 | CASSDRGGTEAFF | TGTGCCAGCAGCGACAGGGGTGGTACTGAAGCTTTCTTT
NA | TRBJ2-1 | 13 | NA | TRBV6-5 | CASTRAVLAEQFF | TGTGCCAGCACCAGGGCCGTCCTGGCTGAGCAGTTCTTC
once | TRBJ2-7 | 15 | NA | TRBV25-1 | CASTRPGPGTYEQYF | TGTGCCAGCACCCGACCAGGACCGGGGACCTACGAGCAGTACTTC
NA | TRBJ1-1 | 14 | TRBD1 | TRBV27 | CASRSTGGHTEAFF | TGTGCCAGCAGGTCGACAGGGGGTCACACTGAAGCTTTCTTT
NA | TRBJ2-5 | 15 | TRBD2 | TRBV28 | CASSTRLAGVETQYF | TGTGCCAGCAGTACCCGACTAGCGGGAGTAGAGACCCAGTACTTC
NA | TRBJ2-2 | 15 | TRBD2 | TRBV24-1 | CATSPLAGEAGELFF | TGTGCCACCAGCCCACTAGCGGGAGAGGCCGGGGAGCTGTTTTTT
NA | TRBJ1-3 | 17 | NA | TRBV5-5 | CASRPNLGVRSGNTIYF | TGTGCCAGCAGACCCAACCTAGGAGTCCGCTCTGGAAACACCATATATTTT
NA | TRBJ2-1 | 14 | NA | TRBV4-1 | CASSQDLGGIEQFF | TGCGCCAGCAGCCAAGACCTTGGCGGGATTGAGCAGTTCTTC
NA | TRBJ1-2 | 13 | TRBD1 | TRBV2 | CASRTQGADGYTF | TGTGCCAGCAGAACACAGGGGGCGGATGGCTACACCTTC
NA | TRBJ2-3 | 14 | TRBD2 | TRBV29-1 | CSVGSGSGTDTQYF | TGCAGCGTTGGTAGCGGGAGCGGTACAGATACGCAGTATTTT
NA | TRBJ2-2 | 13 | NA | TRBV29-1 | CSSVDSNTGELFF | TGCAGCTCCGTGGACTCGAACACCGGGGAGCTGTTTTTT
NA | TRBJ1-1 | 13 | TRBD1 | TRBV27 | CASREGQGGSAFF | TGTGCCAGCCGCGAAGGACAGGGCGGGTCAGCTTTCTTT
NA | TRBJ1-2 | 12 | NA | TRBV6-2/TRBV6-3 | CASSSQDYGYTF | TGTGCCAGCAGTTCACAGGACTATGGCTACACCTTC
NA | TRBJ2-2 | 17 | TRBD1 | TRBV9 | CASSDDRGVSNTGELFF | TGTGCCAGCAGCGACGACAGGGGGGTCTCGAACACCGGGGAGCTGTTTTTT
NA | TRBJ1-1 | 15 | NA | TRBV20-1 | CSASALGQLNTEAFF | TGCAGTGCTAGTGCTCTAGGACAGCTGAACACTGAAGCTTTCTTT
NA | TRBJ2-4 | 13 | TRBD1 | TRBV19 | CASSPGQKNIQYF | TGTGCCAGTAGTCCGGGACAGAAAAACATTCAGTACTTC
few | TRBJ2-7 | 18 | TRBD2 | TRBV19 | CASSTQRPGTSGINEQYF | TGTGCCAGTAGTACGCAACGCCCCGGGACTAGCGGGATTAACGAGCAGTACTTC
NA | TRBJ2-7 | 13 | NA | TRBV5-4 | CASSDILSYEQYF | TGTGCCAGCAGCGACATTCTCTCCTACGAGCAGTACTTC
NA | TRBJ2-7 | 11 | NA | TRBV30 | CAWSVLSEQYF | TGTGCCTGGAGTGTACTGTCCGAGCAGTACTTC
NA | TRBJ2-7 | 15 | TRBD1 | TRBV14 | CASSQGRQGYYEQYF | TGTGCCAGCAGCCAAGGGAGACAGGGATACTACGAGCAGTACTTC
NA | TRBJ2-3 | 16 | NA | TRBV7-8 | CASSFQGVSTADTQYF | TGTGCCAGCAGCTTTCAAGGGGTCTCAACCGCAGATACGCAGTATTTT
NA | TRBJ2-7 | 15 | NA | TRBV6-8 | CASSGPIGGAGEQYF | TGTGCCAGCAGTGGACCTATCGGCGGGGCTGGGGAGCAGTACTTC
NA | TRBJ1-2 | 15 | NA | TRBV13 | CASRYGSPRDYGYTF | TGTGCCAGCAGATACGGGAGTCCGCGGGACTATGGCTACACCTTC
many | TRBJ1-2 | 16 | NA | TRBV9 | CASSVAKEPLNYGYTF | TGTGCCAGCAGCGTAGCTAAGGAGCCCCTAAACTATGGCTACACCTTC
NA | TRBJ2-7 | 14 | TRBD2 | TRBV9 | CASSERTGGYEQYF | TGTGCCAGCAGCGAGCGGACGGGGGGCTACGAGCAGTACTTC
NA | TRBJ2-2 | 17 | NA | TRBV10-3 | CASKGGRDPSKGGELFF | TGTGCCTCCAAGGGGGGGAGAGACCCCTCGAAAGGCGGGGAGCTGTTTTTT
NA | TRBJ2-1 | 12 | NA | TRBV7-9 | CASSPILNEQFF | TGTGCCAGCAGCCCTATCTTGAATGAGCAGTTCTTC
NA | TRBJ2-2 | 16 | TRBD2 | TRBV7-2 | CASSLDMAGRAGELFF | TGTGCCAGCAGCTTAGATATGGCGGGGAGGGCCGGGGAGCTGTTTTTT
NA | TRBJ2-1 | 14 | NA | TRBV19 | CASSMRDSYNEQFF | TGTGCCAGTAGTATGAGGGACTCGTACAATGAGCAGTTCTTC
NA | TRBJ2-6 | 15 | NA | TRBV25-1 | CASSVRGTGANVLTF | TGTGCCAGCAGTGTCCGGGGAACTGGGGCCAACGTCCTGACTTTC
NA | TRBJ2-5 | 15 | NA | TRBV27 | CASSFRLDSKGTQYF | TGTGCCAGCAGCTTCAGACTAGACTCCAAGGGGACCCAGTACTTC
NA | TRBJ2-1 | 15 | TRBD2 | TRBV6-5 | CASSYSILAGNEQFF | TGTGCCAGCAGTTACTCGATCCTAGCGGGGAATGAGCAGTTCTTC
NA | TRBJ1-6 | 16 | NA | TRBV7-2 | CASSFIPQGGNSPLHF | TGTGCCAGCAGCTTCATCCCTCAGGGTGGAAATTCACCCCTCCACTTT
NA | TRBJ2-5 | 13 | NA | TRBV7-2 | CASSEQGVETQYF | TGTGCCAGCAGCGAACAGGGAGTTGAGACCCAGTACTTC
once | TRBJ1-5 | 16 | NA | TRBV5-1 | CARSLGGGQGNQPQHF | TGCGCCCGCAGCTTGGGGGGGGGCCAGGGCAATCAGCCCCAGCATTTT